The rows below give T cell receptor beta chains drawn from one sample of a study of identical twins. TCRdb analysed the 5' RACE reads with MiXCR anew, one entry per CDR3 protein. The profile covers about 550,000 distinct CDR3 sequences, with around 20% appearing a single time and approximately 0.52% taken by the ten largest. These data were also filed under a second study, of yellow fever vaccine responses in identical twins.

Material for sequencing was CD4+ T cells sorted from blood. All receptors derive from a woman between 18 and 30 years old in good health. The CDR3 runs from the conserved cysteine through the conserved F or W.

V,J,CDR3
TRBV6-5,TRBJ2-5,CASSYSSSGVETQYF
TRBV24-1,TRBJ2-5,CATSDFGLAGWETQYF
TRBV12-3/TRBV12-4,TRBJ2-1,CASRERGAAYNEQFF
TRBV7-9,TRBJ2-2,CASSLEDIPGELFF
TRBV7-8,TRBJ2-5,CASSTDGVGETQYF
TRBV7-7,TRBJ2-3,CASSSRAGGDTQYF
TRBV19,TRBJ1-5,CASSAGWGDSNQPQHF
TRBV20-1,TRBJ1-2,CSASLSGTGNYGYTF
TRBV20-1,TRBJ2-5,CSARGTGLAGLGTQYF
TRBV19,TRBJ2-1,CASSISDANPYNEQFF
TRBV7-9,TRBJ2-7,CASSSPRTRTNEQYF
TRBV27,TRBJ1-2,CASSSHLLNNYGYTF
TRBV20-1,TRBJ2-3,CSASRIDQKGSGTIGTDTQYF
TRBV7-9,TRBJ2-3,CASSLAQKDTDTQYF
TRBV12-3/TRBV12-4,TRBJ2-3,CASSLAKGTNTQYF
TRBV5-1,TRBJ1-6,CASSFYGEINNSPLHF
TRBV7-9,TRBJ1-1,CASSPDRGSAFF
TRBV12-3/TRBV12-4,TRBJ1-3,CASSLARQGIPSSGNTIYF
TRBV5-1,TRBJ2-1,CASSLDGLAGYNEQFF
TRBV5-5,TRBJ2-1,CASSFRDTLPINEQFF
TRBV24-1,TRBJ2-1,CATSDTGDRNGEQFF
TRBV6-5,TRBJ2-7,CASSYGTSGAVGYEQYF
TRBV7-8,TRBJ1-4,CASKKGRSNEKLFF
TRBV25-1,TRBJ1-4,CASSEGYNEKLFF
TRBV10-3,TRBJ1-5,CAIGAGWNQPQHF